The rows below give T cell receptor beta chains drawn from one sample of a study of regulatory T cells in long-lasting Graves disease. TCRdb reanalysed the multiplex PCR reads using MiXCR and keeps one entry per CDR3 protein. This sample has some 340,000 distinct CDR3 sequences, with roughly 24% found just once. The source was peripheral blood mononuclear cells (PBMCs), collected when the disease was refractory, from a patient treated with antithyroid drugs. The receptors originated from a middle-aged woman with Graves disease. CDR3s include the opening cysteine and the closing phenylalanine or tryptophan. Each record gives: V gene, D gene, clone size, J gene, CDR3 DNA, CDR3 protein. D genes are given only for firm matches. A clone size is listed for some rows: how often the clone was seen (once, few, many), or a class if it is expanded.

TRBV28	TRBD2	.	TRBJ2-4	TGTGCCAGCAGTTTATCTAGCGGGAGGGAATTGAACATTCAGTACTTC	CASSLSSGRELNIQYF
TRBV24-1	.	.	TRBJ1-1	TGTGCCACCAGTGGTCCCGGGACCCGAGACACTGAAGCTTTCTTT	CATSGPGTRDTEAFF
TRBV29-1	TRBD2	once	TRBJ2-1	TGCAGCGTTGAAGGGGCGGGACTAGCGGGAGTGTACAATGAGCAGTTCTTC	CSVEGAGLAGVYNEQFF
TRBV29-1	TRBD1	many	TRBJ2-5	TGCAGCGTTGACGAGACCGGGACAGGGAAAAGAGAGACCCAGTACTTC	CSVDETGTGKRETQYF
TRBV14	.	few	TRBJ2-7	TGTGCCAGCAGCCAAGTAGGCAGGTCCCACGAGCAGTACTTC	CASSQVGRSHEQYF
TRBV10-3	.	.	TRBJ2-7	TGTGCCATCAGTGATCCTCAGGGAACCTACGAGCAGTACTTC	CAISDPQGTYEQYF
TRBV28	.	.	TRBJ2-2	TGTGCCAGCAGTTTATCGGGACGGAAGAACACCGGGGAGCTGTTTTTT	CASSLSGRKNTGELFF
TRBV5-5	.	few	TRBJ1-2	TGTGCCAGCTACGGCTTTTGGGGGCTTAACTATGGCTACACCTTC	CASYGFWGLNYGYTF
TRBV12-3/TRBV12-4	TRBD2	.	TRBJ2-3	TGTGCCAGCAGTTTTAGGGGACTAGCGCTCACAGATACGCAGTATTTT	CASSFRGLALTDTQYF
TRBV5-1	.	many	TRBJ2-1	TGCGCCAGCAGCCTACCAGGGGCGATGGAGGATGAGCAGTTCTTC	CASSLPGAMEDEQFF
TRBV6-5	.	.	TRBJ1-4	TGTGCCAGCAGTTTCCTGGGGACGGGAAATGAAAAACTGTTTTTT	CASSFLGTGNEKLFF
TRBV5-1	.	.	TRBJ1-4	TGCGCCAGCAGCTTGGCAGGATCAGGCCAGGGTAGGGTTCGGGAAAAACTGTTTTTT	CASSLAGSGQGRVREKLFF
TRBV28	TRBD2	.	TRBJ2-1	TGTGCCAGCACTCGGACTAGCGGGAGAAAAGAGCAGTTCTTC	CASTRTSGRKEQFF
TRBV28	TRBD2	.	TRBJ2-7	TGTGCCAGCAGTTTATACGGGTTCCCCAGGCGGGAGGGAATCTTGGCCTACGAGCAGTACTTC	CASSLYGFPRREGILAYEQYF
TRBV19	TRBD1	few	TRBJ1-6	TGTGCCAGTAGTACCACAGGGGGCTCGAATTCACCCCTCCACTTT	CASSTTGGSNSPLHF
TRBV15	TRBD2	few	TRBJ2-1	TGTGCCACCAGCCCCGGGACTAGCGACTACAATGAGCAGTTCTTC	CATSPGTSDYNEQFF
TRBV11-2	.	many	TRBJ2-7	TGTGCCAGCAGCTCAGGGGACGGCTACGAGCAGTACTTC	CASSSGDGYEQYF
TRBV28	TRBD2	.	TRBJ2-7	TGTGCCAGCAGAGGGACTAGCGGGAGGAACTACGAGCAGTACTTC	CASRGTSGRNYEQYF
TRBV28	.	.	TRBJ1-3	TGTGCCAGCAGCCGCAGGGGTTTTGGAAACACCATATATTTT	CASSRRGFGNTIYF
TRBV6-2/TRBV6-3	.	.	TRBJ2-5	TGTGCCAGCAGAGGAGGATGGGAGACCCAGTACTTC	CASRGGWETQYF
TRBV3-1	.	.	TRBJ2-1	TGTGCCAGCAGCCAAGATACCGGAACCTACAATGAGCAGTTCTTC	CASSQDTGTYNEQFF
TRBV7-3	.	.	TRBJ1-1	TGTGCCAGCAACAATCCGGGGGGCAGGAACACTGAAGCTTTCTTT	CASNNPGGRNTEAFF
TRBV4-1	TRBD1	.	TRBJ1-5	TGCGCCAGCAGCCCGAGACAGGGTAGCAATCAGCCCCAGCATTTT	CASSPRQGSNQPQHF
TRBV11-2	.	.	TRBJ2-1	TGTGCCAGCAGCTTAAAGTTGTCCAATGAGCAGTTCTTC	CASSLKLSNEQFF
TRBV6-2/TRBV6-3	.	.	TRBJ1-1	TGTGCCAGCAGTCACCTCGGGACCCCAGCTTTCTTT	CASSHLGTPAFF
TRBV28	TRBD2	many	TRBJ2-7	TGTGCCAGCAGTTTAGATCCAGCGGGAGTTCTCGAGCAGTACTTC	CASSLDPAGVLEQYF
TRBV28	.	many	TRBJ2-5	TGTGCCAGCAGTTTCGATCAGGGAGGAGAGACCCAGTACTTC	CASSFDQGGETQYF
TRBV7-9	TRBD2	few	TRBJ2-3	TGTGCCAGCAGCCACAATGCGGGGGATCAGTATTTT	CASSHNAGDQYF
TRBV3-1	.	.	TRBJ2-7	TGTGCCAGCAGCCCCGCGGTTGGGGAGGCCTACGAGCAGTACTTC	CASSPAVGEAYEQYF